This TCR beta chain was captured in a study of T cell responses to AZD1222 COVID-19 vaccine. V was trimmed by 8 bases and J by 1 base, leaving 11 bases between them. The CDR3 totals 14 residues. CDR1 SNHLY and CDR2 FYNNEI come from the germline V gene. TCRdb keeps only in-frame clones here, not all; method: immunoSEQ multiplex PCR. The sample shows 150,000 to 200,000 clones, around 90% of them seen only once. This clone was recorded once. The material sequenced was peripheral blood, taken on day 0 of AZD1222 vaccination. This chain links TRBV2 with TRBJ2-2; D is unresolved. This TCR was sampled from an adult in good health. The CDR3 loop reads CASSRGRNTGELFF. CDR3 nucleotide sequence: TGTGCCAGCTCTAGAGGACGGAACACCGGGGAGCTGTTTTTT.